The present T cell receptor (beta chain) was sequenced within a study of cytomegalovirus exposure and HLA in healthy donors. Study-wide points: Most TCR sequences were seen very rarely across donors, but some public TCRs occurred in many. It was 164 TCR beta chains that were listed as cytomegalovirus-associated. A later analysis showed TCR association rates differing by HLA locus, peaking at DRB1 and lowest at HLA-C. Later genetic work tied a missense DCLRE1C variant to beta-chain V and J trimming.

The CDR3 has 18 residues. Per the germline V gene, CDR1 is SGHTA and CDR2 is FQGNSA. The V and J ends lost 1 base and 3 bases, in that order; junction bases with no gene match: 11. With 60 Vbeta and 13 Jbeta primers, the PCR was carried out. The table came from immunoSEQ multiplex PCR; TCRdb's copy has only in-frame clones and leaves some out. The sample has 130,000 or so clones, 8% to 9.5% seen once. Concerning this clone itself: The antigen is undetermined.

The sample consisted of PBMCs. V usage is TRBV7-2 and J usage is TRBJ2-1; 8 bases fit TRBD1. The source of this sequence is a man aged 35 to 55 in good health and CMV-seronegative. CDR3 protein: CASSLVGDRFYLYNEQFF. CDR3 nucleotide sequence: TGTGCCAGCAGCTTAGTCGGGGACAGGTTTTATCTCTACAATGAGCAGTTCTTC.